Listed here is a single T cell receptor (beta chain). The sample belongs to a study of T cells in Graves' hyperthyroidism and ophthalmopathy. The TCR beta CDR3 regions underwent amplification using RNA transcripts as the source. The HTBI primer set was used in a first-round RT-PCR of the TCR CDR3. TCRdb re-analysed the multiplex PCR reads in MiXCR, keeping a single row per CDR3 protein. The sample contains fewer than 650,000 distinct CDR3 sequences, approximately 49% of which appear only once. The specimen was peripheral blood or thyroid tissue (not recorded which). The clonotype originates from an adult woman with Graves' disease, either hyperthyroidism or ophthalmopathy (not recorded which).

The CDR3 DNA reads TGTGCCAGCAGCCGCAAGGGGGGTGGGATCTCTGAAGCTTTCTTT. Its protein is CASSRKGGGISEAFF. The genes are TRBV6-5 and TRBJ1-1; D perhaps matches TRBD1 (6 bases). V was cut by 6 bases and J by 6 bases, with 20 bases left in between. The CDR3 contains 15 residues. Germline V gives CDR1 MNHEY, CDR2 SVGAGI.